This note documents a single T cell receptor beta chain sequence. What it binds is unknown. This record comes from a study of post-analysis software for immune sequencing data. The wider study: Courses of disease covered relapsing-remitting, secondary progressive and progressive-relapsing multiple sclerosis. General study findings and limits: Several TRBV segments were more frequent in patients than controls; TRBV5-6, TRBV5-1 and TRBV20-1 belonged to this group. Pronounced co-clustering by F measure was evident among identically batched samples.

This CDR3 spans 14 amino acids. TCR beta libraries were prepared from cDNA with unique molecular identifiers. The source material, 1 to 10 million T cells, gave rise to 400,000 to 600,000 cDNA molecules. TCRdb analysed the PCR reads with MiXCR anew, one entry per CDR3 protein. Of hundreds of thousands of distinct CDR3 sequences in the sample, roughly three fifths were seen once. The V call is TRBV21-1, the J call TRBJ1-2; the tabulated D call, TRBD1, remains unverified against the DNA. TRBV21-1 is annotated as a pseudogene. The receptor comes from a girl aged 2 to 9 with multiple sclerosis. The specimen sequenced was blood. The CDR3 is CASRATGGNYGYTF. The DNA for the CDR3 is TGTGCCAGCAGGGCTACAGGGGGCAACTATGGCTACACCTTC.